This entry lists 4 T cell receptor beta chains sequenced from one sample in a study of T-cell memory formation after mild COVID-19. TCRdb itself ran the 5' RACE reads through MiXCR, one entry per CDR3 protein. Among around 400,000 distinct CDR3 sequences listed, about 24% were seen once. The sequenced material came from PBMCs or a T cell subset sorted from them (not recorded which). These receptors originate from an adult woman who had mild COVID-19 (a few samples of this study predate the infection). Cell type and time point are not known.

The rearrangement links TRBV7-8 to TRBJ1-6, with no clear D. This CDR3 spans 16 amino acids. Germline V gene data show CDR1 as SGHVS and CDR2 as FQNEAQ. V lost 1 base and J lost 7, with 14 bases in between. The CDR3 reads CASSLGWGPGNSPLHF. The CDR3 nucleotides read TGTGCCAGCAGCTTAGGGTGGGGTCCGGGGAATTCACCCCTCCACTTT.

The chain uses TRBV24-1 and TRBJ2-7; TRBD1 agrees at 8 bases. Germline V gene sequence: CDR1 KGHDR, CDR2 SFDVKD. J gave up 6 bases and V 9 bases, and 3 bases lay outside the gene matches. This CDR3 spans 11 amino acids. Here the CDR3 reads CATGQGGEQYF. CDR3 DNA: TGTGCCACCGGACAGGGTGGCGAGCAGTACTTC.

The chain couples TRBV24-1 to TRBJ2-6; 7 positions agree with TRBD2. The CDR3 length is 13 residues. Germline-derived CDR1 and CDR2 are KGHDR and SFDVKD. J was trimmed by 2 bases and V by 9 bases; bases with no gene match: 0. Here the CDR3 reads CATRGAGANVLTF. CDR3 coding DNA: TGTGCCACCCGGGGGGCTGGGGCCAACGTCCTGACTTTC.

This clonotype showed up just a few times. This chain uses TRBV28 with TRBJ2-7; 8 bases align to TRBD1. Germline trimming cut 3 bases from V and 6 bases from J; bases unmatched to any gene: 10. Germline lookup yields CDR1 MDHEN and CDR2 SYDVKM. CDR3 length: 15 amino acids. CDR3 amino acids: CASSFGTGRNREQYF. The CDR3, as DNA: TGTGCCAGCAGTTTTGGGACAGGTAGAAATCGCGAGCAGTACTTC.